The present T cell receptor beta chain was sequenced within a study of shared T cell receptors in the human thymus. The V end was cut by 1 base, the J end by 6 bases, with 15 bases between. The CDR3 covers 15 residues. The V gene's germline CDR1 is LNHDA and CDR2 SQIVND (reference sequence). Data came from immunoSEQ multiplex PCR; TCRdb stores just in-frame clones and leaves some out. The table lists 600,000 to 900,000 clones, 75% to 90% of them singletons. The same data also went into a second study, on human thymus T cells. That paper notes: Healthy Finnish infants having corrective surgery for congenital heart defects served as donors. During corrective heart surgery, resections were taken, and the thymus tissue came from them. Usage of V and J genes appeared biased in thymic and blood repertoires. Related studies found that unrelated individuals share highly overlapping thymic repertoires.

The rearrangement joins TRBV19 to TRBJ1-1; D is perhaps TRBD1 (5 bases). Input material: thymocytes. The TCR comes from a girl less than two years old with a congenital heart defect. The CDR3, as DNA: TGTGCCAGTAGTATAGTCACGGGGGGTCAGGCTGAAGCTTTCTTT. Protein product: CASSIVTGGQAEAFF. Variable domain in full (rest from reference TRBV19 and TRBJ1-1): DGGITQSPKYLFRKEGQNVTLSCEQNLNHDAMYWYRQDPGQGLRLIYYSQIVNDFQKGDIAEGYSVSREKKESFPLTVTSAQKNPTAFYLCASSIVTGGQAEAFFGQGTRLTVV.